These 8 T cell receptor beta chains were all obtained from the same sample, sequenced in a study of human T cells and chemical hapten exposure. TCRdb reanalysed the RACE reads using MiXCR and keeps one entry per CDR3 protein. Of about 68,000 distinct CDR3 sequences in the sample, approximately 9.9% were seen once. Time point given: pre-sensitization, week 0. Treatment given: therapeutic diphenylcyclopropenone sensitization with weekly scalp DPC. The sample consisted of whole blood, taken in connection with sensitization to the hapten diphenylcyclopropenone (DPC). The receptors shown here come from a woman between 50 and 59 years old with alopecia areata. Some clones in this sample may be carry-over from other donors' samples.

This clonotype showed up many times. This rearrangement joins TRBV24-1 to TRBJ2-1; D is unresolved. The CDR3 contains 14 residues. V lost 5 bases and J lost 0, with 7 bases in between. CDR1 is KGHDR and CDR2 is SFDVKD in the germline V gene. CDR3 amino acids: CATSAGGSYNEQFF. CDR3 sequence (DNA): TGTGCCACCAGTGCGGGCGGCTCCTACAATGAGCAGTTCTTC.

This clonotype was found a few times. J is TRBJ2-1 and V is TRBV3-1; the D is unclear. The V end lost 6 bases, the J end lost 8 bases, and 11 bases lay between the germline ends. Germline V gene data show CDR1 as LGHDT and CDR2 as YNNKEL (reference sequence). This CDR3 is built from 12 residues. CDR3 loop: CASRKTMDEQFF. CDR3 coding DNA: TGTGCCAGCAGGAAGACGATGGATGAGCAGTTCTTC.

The genes are TRBV12-3 or TRBV12-4 and TRBJ1-6; perhaps TRBD1 as D (5 bases). The germline V and J ends were trimmed by 5 bases and 7 bases, with 15 bases remaining between them. The CDR3 is made up of 15 amino acids. CDR3 bases: TGTGCCAGCAGTCCGGGAACAGGTTTAAATTCACCCCTCCACTTT. Its protein is CASSPGTGLNSPLHF.

This clonotype was observed many times. V usage is TRBV6-2 or TRBV6-3 and J usage is TRBJ2-7; 9 bases agree with TRBD1. The CDR3 length is 14 residues. Looked up from germline, CDR1 is MNHEY and CDR2 is SVGEGT. V gave up 8 bases and J gave up 6 bases; unmatched junction bases: 11. CDR3 in amino acids: CASGLNRGRGEQYF. For the CDR3, the DNA is TGTGCCAGCGGGCTGAACAGGGGGCGCGGCGAGCAGTACTTC.

Only a few counts were recorded for this clonotype. The J gene is TRBJ2-7, the V gene TRBV5-6; tentatively, D is TRBD1 or TRBD2 (6 bases each). The CDR3 covers 14 residues. Germline CDR1 SGHDT, CDR2 YYEEEE. V gave up 5 bases and J gave up 1 base, with 13 bases separating them. The CDR3 coding sequence is TGTGCCAGCAGGGGCAGGGGAGGTTCCTACGAGCAGTACTTC. Protein: CASRGRGGSYEQYF.

This clonotype came up a few times. The chain employs TRBV29-1 and TRBJ2-5; TRBD1 agrees at 7 bases. The CDR3 covers 12 residues. Unmatched junction bases numbered 5, after V lost 3 bases and J lost 7 bases. Germline V CDR1 and CDR2: SQVTM, ANQGSEA. CDR3 residues: CSVDSTGATQYF. Here the CDR3 DNA reads TGCAGCGTTGATTCCACAGGGGCGACCCAGTACTTC.

V is TRBV27 and J is TRBJ2-1; no clear D gene. Germline assignment: CDR1 MNHEY and CDR2 SMNVEV (reference sequence). The CDR3 extends over 11 amino acids. Trimming pared 5 bases from V and 9 bases from J, leaving 8 bases between. CDR3 bases: TGTGCCAGCAGTCAGGCCGGTGAGCAGTTCTTC. It is translated as CASSQAGEQFF.

This clonotype was counted ten times or more. The chain recombines TRBV5-1 with TRBJ2-1; no definite D call. V was trimmed by 0 bases and J by 7 bases, leaving 11 bases between them. The CDR3 loop spans 14 amino acids. In germline, CDR1 is SGHRS, CDR2 YFSETQ. CDR3 amino acids: CASSLDNKENEQFF. The CDR3 nucleotides read TGCGCCAGCAGCTTGGACAACAAGGAAAATGAGCAGTTCTTC. The full variable domain, with the rest looked up from reference TRBV5-1 and TRBJ2-1, is KAGVTQTPRYLIKTRGQQVTLSCSPISGHRSVSWYQQTPGQGLQFLFEYFSETQRNKGNFPGRFSGRQFSNSRSEMNVSTLELGDSALYLCASSLDNKENEQFFGPGTRLTVL.